The 23 T cell receptor beta chains below come from one sample, sequenced in a study of T-cell reconstitution after alpha-beta-depleted transplantation in children. A library of TCRbeta sequences, prepared with unique molecular identifiers, was generated. TCRdb independently ran MiXCR on the PCR reads; one entry per CDR3 protein. Of about 830,000 distinct CDR3 sequences listed, roughly 15% were seen once; the top ten hold just under 5%. Sequencing was performed on PBMCs, mostly from graft donor cells, taken 360 days after TCRalphabeta/CD19-depleted stem cell transplant. These receptors were obtained from a male patient younger than 18 who had a stem cell transplant for acute lymphoblastic leukemia, so the T cells may come from the graft donor.

The genes are TRBV27 and TRBJ1-2; 9 nucleotides match TRBD1. V shed 0 bases and J 7 bases; nucleotides not matched to a gene: 3. Germline V lookup: CDR1 MNHEY, CDR2 SMNVEV (reference sequence). This CDR3 comprises 14 residues. DNA for the CDR3: TGTGCCAGCAGTTTATCGAGGACAGGGGTTGGCTACACCTTC. It yields the protein CASSLSRTGVGYTF.

This clonotype was seen only a few times. The chain joins TRBV27 to TRBJ2-3, with D perhaps matching TRBD2 (5 bases). Germline-derived CDR1 and CDR2 are MNHEY and SMNVEV (reference sequence). This CDR3 contains 13 residues. With 9 bases removed from V and 4 bases from J, the gap between germline ends came to 14 bases. CDR3 in amino acids: CASGGFNSDTQYF. DNA for the CDR3: TGTGCCAGTGGAGGATTTAATTCAGATACGCAGTATTTT.

This sequence joins TRBV11-2 and TRBJ2-1; TRBD1 is a possible D gene (6 bases). Per germline, CDR1 SGHAT and CDR2 FQNNGV. The CDR3 covers 15 residues. Trimming pared 0 bases from V and 9 bases from J, leaving 15 bases between. The CDR3 DNA follows: TGTGCCAGCAGCTTAGAGCTCGGACAGATTTCTGAGCAGTTCTTC. Its protein is CASSLELGQISEQFF.

The chain carries TRBV5-1 and TRBJ2-5, with 7 bases that match TRBD1. Germline CDR1 and CDR2: SGHRS and YFSETQ. After removal of 2 bases from V and 2 bases from J, the junction contained 6 bases not matched to a gene. The CDR3 is made up of 15 amino acids. The CDR3 region is CASSLYGTAQETQYF. The CDR3 region has the DNA TGCGCCAGCAGCTTATACGGGACAGCTCAAGAGACCCAGTACTTC.

Ten or more counts support this clonotype. The J gene is TRBJ2-7, the V gene TRBV11-1; a weak D match, TRBD1 (5 bases). V dropped 2 bases and J dropped 6 bases, with 14 bases sitting between them. CDR3 size: 14 residues. Germline V gene lookup returns CDR1 SGHAT and CDR2 FQDESV (reference sequence). The CDR3 region is CASSLYRMVSEQYF. CDR3 sequence (DNA): TGTGCCAGCAGCTTATACAGGATGGTGAGCGAGCAGTACTTC.

This clonotype appeared a single time. The V gene is TRBV10-3, the J gene TRBJ2-7; the D gene is possibly TRBD2 (5 bases). CDR3 length: 13 residues. V lost 6 bases and J lost 3, with 12 bases in between. Per the germline V gene, CDR1 is ENHRY and CDR2 is SYGVKD. CDR3 residues: CAIRISASYEQYV. The DNA for the CDR3 is TGTGCCATCAGGATTAGCGCAAGCTACGAGCAGTACGTC.

The CDR3 nucleotides are TGCAGCGTTGACTATCAGGGCGCCTATGGCTACACCTTC. Translating it yields CSVDYQGAYGYTF. V and J are TRBV29-1 and TRBJ1-2, with TRBD1 as a possible D gene (5 bases). The CDR3 has 13 residues. CDR1 is SQVTM and CDR2 is ANQGSEA in the germline V gene. With 3 bases removed from V and 4 bases from J, the gap between germline ends came to 12 bases.

Comments on this clonotype: Mismatch with germline at one junction end may stem from a read error. V gene TRBV5-1 combines with J gene TRBJ2-7, with 13 positions matching TRBD2. This CDR3 comprises 14 residues. Germline V CDR1 and CDR2: SGHRS, YFSETQ. The CDR3 loop is CASSLQGLAGERYF. CDR3 sequence (DNA): TGCGCCAGCAGCCTACAAGGACTAGCGGGAGAGCGGTACTTC.

The chain joins TRBV20-1 to TRBJ1-1, with D possibly being TRBD1 (6 bases). The V and J ends lost 3 bases and 8 bases respectively, with 16 bases between them. Germline V gene sequence: CDR1 DFQATT, CDR2 SNEGSKA (reference sequence). This CDR3 spans 13 amino acids. The CDR3 loop is CSASKGGITEAFF. The CDR3 nucleotides read TGCAGTGCTAGCAAAGGGGGAATCACAGAAGCTTTCTTT.

CDR3 amino acids: CASSSPLNSGIGTQYF. DNA for the CDR3: TGTGCCAGCAGCTCCCCCCTGAATAGCGGGATTGGGACCCAGTACTTC. V is TRBV7-9 and J is TRBJ2-5; TRBD2 aligns across 8 bases. V lost 4 bases and J lost 7; bases outside the gene matches: 14. The CDR3 contains 16 residues. Germline V gene sequence: CDR1 SEHNR, CDR2 FQNEAQ (reference sequence).

V is TRBV7-9 and J is TRBJ1-1, with TRBD1 matching over 7 bases. V trimming: 2 bases; J trimming: 7 bases; junction bases outside the gene matches: 7. Germline V gene sequence: CDR1 SEHNR, CDR2 FQNEAQ (reference sequence). The CDR3 loop spans 14 amino acids. CDR3 DNA sequence: TGTGCCAGCAGCTTACCCGATACAGGGGTTGAAGCTTTCTTT. Its protein product is CASSLPDTGVEAFF. The whole variable domain, filled in from reference TRBV7-9 and TRBJ1-1, reads DTGVSQNPRHKITKRGQNVTFRCDPISEHNRLYWYRQTLGQGPEFLTYFQNEAQLEKSRLLSDRFSAERPKGSFSTLEIQRTEQGDSAMYLCASSLPDTGVEAFFGQGTRLTVV.

The chain joins TRBV20-1 to TRBJ1-1; D is ambiguous. This CDR3 is built from 11 residues. The germline gives CDR1 DFQATT, CDR2 SNEGSKA (reference sequence). Trimming removed 3 bases from V and 5 bases from J, with 7 bases in between. The CDR3 region has the DNA TGCAGTGCTAGGGTAACAACTGAAGCTTTCTTT. This encodes CSARVTTEAFF.

The chain uses TRBV19 and TRBJ2-5, with TRBD2 matching over 10 bases. With 4 bases clipped from V and 2 bases from J, the junction kept 4 bases outside the gene matches. The germline CDR1 and CDR2 sequences are LNHDA and SQIVND (reference sequence). The CDR3 is 15 residues long. CDR3 DNA: TGTGCCAGTAGTAAGCCAGCGGGAGGGCAAGAGACCCAGTACTTC. The encoded protein is CASSKPAGGQETQYF.

In its sample, this clonotype was seen many times. This chain uses TRBV9 with TRBJ2-1, with 10 bases aligning to TRBD2. With 4 bases clipped from V and 4 bases from J, the junction kept 8 bases outside the gene matches. CDR3 size: 16 residues. The V gene's germline CDR1 is SGDLS and CDR2 YYNGEE. CDR3 residues: CASSILGTSVYNEQFF. The DNA of the CDR3 is TGTGCCAGCAGCATCCTCGGGACTAGCGTGTACAATGAGCAGTTCTTC.

The rearrangement links TRBV19 to TRBJ2-7; 7 bases align to TRBD1. Germline CDR1 reads LNHDA; CDR2 reads SQIVND (reference sequence). The CDR3 runs to 17 residues. V was pared by 3 bases and J by 3 bases, with 14 bases of the junction left unmatched. The CDR3 spells CASSMGFRDSLHYEQYF. The CDR3 DNA is TGTGCCAGTAGTATGGGGTTCCGGGACAGTCTTCACTACGAGCAGTACTTC.

The chain links TRBV12-3 or TRBV12-4 to TRBJ2-5; no reliable D call. V lost 6 bases and J 5 bases, leaving 22 bases between the germline ends. This CDR3 spans 16 amino acids. The CDR3 loop is CASRLRPDRAKETQYF. In DNA form, the CDR3 reads TGTGCCAGCAGGTTGCGCCCAGACCGGGCCAAGGAGACCCAGTACTTC.

This clonotype was found a few times. The chain uses TRBV10-3 and TRBJ1-2; D remains unclear. This CDR3 region has 13 residues. The ends were cut back, 3 bases at V and 1 base at J, with 6 bases in the middle. The germline CDR1 and CDR2 sequences are ENHRY and SYGVKD. The CDR3 DNA reads TGTGCCATCAGTGATTACAGTAACTATGGCTACACCTTC. Translation gives CAISDYSNYGYTF.

This clonotype was detected a few times. This chain connects TRBV24-1 to TRBJ1-2, with 7 bases fitting TRBD1. The CDR3 is 13 amino acids. With V trimmed by 4 bases and J by 7 bases, 5 bases remained unmatched. CDR1 is KGHDR, CDR2 SFDVKD, per germline. The DNA of the CDR3 is TGTGCCACCAGTGACCCCGACAGGGTTGGCTACACCTTC. This translates into CATSDPDRVGYTF.

V is TRBV4-2 and J is TRBJ2-7, with D uncertain. The CDR3 spans 13 residues. Trimming left V 5 bases short and J 3 bases short, with 11 bases between. Germline V CDR1 and CDR2: LGHNA, YNFKEQ. The CDR3 region has the DNA TGTGCCAGCAGCACCGGGCCGTTCTACGAGCAGTACTTC. Its protein product is CASSTGPFYEQYF.

The chain joins TRBV23-1 to TRBJ2-1; D might be TRBD1 or TRBD2, each matching 6 bases. TRBV23-1 is flagged as an ORF with uncertain function. The CDR3 runs 17 residues. V dropped 4 bases and J dropped 5 bases, with 21 bases sitting between them. In nucleotides, the CDR3 is TGCGCCAGCAGTCGCTGGGGGGCGGGTAGCTTCGACAATGAGCAGTTCTTC. Protein sequence: CASSRWGAGSFDNEQFF.

CDR3 in DNA: TGCAGTGGCCTTGCCGAGGGAGGTTACAATGAGCAGTTCTTC. As protein: CSGLAEGGYNEQFF. The chain recombines TRBV20-1 with TRBJ2-1; D is possibly TRBD2 (6 bases). CDR1 and CDR2 (germline): DFQATT, SNEGSKA (reference sequence). V lost 7 bases, J lost 4 bases, and 17 bases lay in between. CDR3 length: 14 residues.

This clonotype was detected only a few times. The chain combines TRBV12-3 or TRBV12-4 with TRBJ1-3; the D is unclear. This CDR3 region has 14 residues. The V and J ends lost 8 bases and 0 bases respectively, with 11 bases between them. CDR3 bases: TGTGCCAGCCCTGGCCGGTTCTCTGGAAACACCATATATTTT. Protein sequence: CASPGRFSGNTIYF.

The table lists this clonotype with a few counts. This chain joins TRBV5-1 and TRBJ2-1, with 8 bases that match TRBD1. The trim removed 4 bases at V and 9 bases at J, leaving 6 bases unmatched. Germline V gene sequence: CDR1 SGHRS, CDR2 YFSETQ. The CDR3 extends over 13 amino acids. Here the CDR3 reads CASSRQGYGEQFF. CDR3 in DNA: TGCGCCAGCAGCCGACAGGGGTACGGTGAGCAGTTCTTC. Full variable domain (remainder filled in from reference TRBV5-1 and TRBJ2-1): KAGVTQTPRYLIKTRGQQVTLSCSPISGHRSVSWYQQTPGQGLQFLFEYFSETQRNKGNFPGRFSGRQFSNSRSEMNVSTLELGDSALYLCASSRQGYGEQFFGPGTRLTVL.